The 29 T cell receptor beta chains reported below all come from one sample, sequenced in a study of T cells in Graves' hyperthyroidism and ophthalmopathy. There were TCR beta CDR3 regions amplified from RNA transcripts. HTBI primers drove first-round RT-PCR of the TCR CDR3. TCRdb used MiXCR to reprocess the multiplex PCR reads, holding one entry per CDR3 protein. The table has hundreds of thousands of distinct CDR3 sequences, 11% to 15% seen once. Sequencing was carried out using blood. The source of these receptors is a woman younger than 35 with Graves' hyperthyroidism.

This clonotype turned up a few times. The chain uses TRBV20-1 and TRBJ2-4; D ambiguous. Trimming removed 8 bases from V and 0 bases from J, with 11 bases in between. Germline V gene sequence: CDR1 DFQATT, CDR2 SNEGSKA (reference sequence). The CDR3 runs to 13 residues. CDR3 protein: CSLKSLAKNIQYF. CDR3 DNA sequence: TGCAGTCTTAAAAGCTTAGCCAAAAACATTCAGTACTTC.

This clonotype was counted many times. The chain uses TRBV2 and TRBJ1-4; D is unresolved. Germline lookup yields CDR1 SNHLY and CDR2 FYNNEI. CDR3 length equals 15 residues. V was trimmed by 3 bases and J by 5 bases, leaving 13 bases between them. CDR3 sequence (DNA): TGTGCCAGCAGTGAGAGCGGTGTTGGCAATGAAAAACTGTTTTTT. Translation gives CASSESGVGNEKLFF.

This clonotype has a count of ten or more. Mismatch with germline at one junction end may stem from a read error. The chain is built from TRBV6-1 and TRBJ2-7, with 7 bases that match TRBD1. Germline V gene data show CDR1 as MNHNS and CDR2 as SASEGT. This CDR3 spans 19 amino acids. The CDR3 region is CASSQAIPGQIFTSYEQYF. The CDR3 DNA sequence: TGTGCCAGCAGTCAAGCCATTCCGGGACAGATTTTCACCTCCTACGAGCAGTACTTC.

The genes are TRBV7-2 and TRBJ1-2, with D perhaps matching TRBD1 (6 bases). Deletions cut 6 bases from V and 3 bases from J, with 17 bases between. Germline lookup yields CDR1 SGHTA and CDR2 FQGNSA. The CDR3 length is 15 residues. The CDR3 sequence is CASSFVGGTDYGYTF. The DNA for the CDR3 is TGTGCCAGCAGTTTTGTAGGGGGGACGGACTATGGCTACACCTTC.

The chain carries TRBV12-3 or TRBV12-4 and TRBJ2-7; D is tentatively TRBD1 or TRBD2 (6 bases each). Trimming pared 5 bases from V and 6 bases from J, leaving 17 bases between. The CDR3 is 14 residues long. CDR3: CASSTTGPAGEQYF. The CDR3 nucleotides are TGTGCCAGCAGTACGACAGGCCCAGCGGGCGAGCAGTACTTC.

V usage is TRBV11-2 and J usage is TRBJ2-3, with D perhaps TRBD2 (5 bases). The CDR3 spans 16 residues. CDR1 is SGHAT, CDR2 FQNNGV, per germline. V dropped 6 bases and J dropped 2 bases, with 18 bases sitting between them. Written as DNA, the CDR3 is TGTGCCAGCAGACCTGCTGGCAGGACTTTCACAGATACGCAGTATTTT. This gives the protein CASRPAGRTFTDTQYF.

This clonotype has more than one count but fewer than ten. V and J are TRBV4-1 and TRBJ2-7; TRBD1 agrees at 7 bases. The CDR3 runs to 12 residues. After removal of 7 bases from V and 3 bases from J, the junction contained 3 bases not matched to a gene. Germline V lookup: CDR1 MGHRA, CDR2 YSYEKL. The CDR3 DNA is TGCGCCAGCAAACAGGGGTACTACGAGCAGTACTTC. This sequence encodes CASKQGYYEQYF.

There are many counts of this clonotype. V and J are TRBV20-1 and TRBJ2-3; 7 nucleotides align to TRBD1. The CDR3 sequence is 16 residues long. Trimming cost V 7 bases and J 3 bases; bases outside gene matches: 16. Germline V gene sequence: CDR1 DFQATT, CDR2 SNEGSKA (reference sequence). The CDR3 spells CSVSHPRQGSTDTQYF. CDR3 coding DNA: TGCAGTGTTAGCCACCCCAGACAGGGATCGACAGATACGCAGTATTTT.

The sample holds many counts of this clonotype. The CDR3 protein is CASSLLGSVQYF. DNA for the CDR3: TGTGCCAGCAGTTTACTCGGCTCTGTCCAGTACTTC. The chain recombines TRBV28 with TRBJ2-5; D ambiguous. The V end lost 2 bases, the J end lost 10 bases, and 11 bases lay between the germline ends. The germline V gene has CDR1 MDHEN and CDR2 SYDVKM. This CDR3 region has 12 residues.

This clonotype appeared a few times. The V call is TRBV20-1, the J call TRBJ1-1, with 9 bases that match TRBD1. There are 15 residues in the CDR3. The V gene's germline CDR1 is DFQATT and CDR2 SNEGSKA (reference sequence). V shed 0 bases, J shed 10 bases, and the junction held 12 bases outside the gene matches. CDR3 sequence: CSARDGRTGGGGAFF. The CDR3 nucleotides read TGCAGTGCTAGAGATGGCCGAACAGGGGGCGGTGGAGCTTTCTTT.

This clonotype has a count of ten or more. The chain uses TRBV12-3 or TRBV12-4 and TRBJ2-5; tentative D call: TRBD1 (6 bases). V was shortened by 4 bases and J by 5 bases, with 11 bases between the two germline ends. This CDR3 has 13 amino acids. The CDR3 sequence is CASSWDIRETQYF. CDR3 sequence (DNA): TGTGCCAGCAGTTGGGACATCAGGGAGACCCAGTACTTC.

This clonotype showed up many times. The genes are TRBV3-2 and TRBJ2-3. TRBV3-2 is classified as a pseudogene. The CDR3 runs to 13 residues. CDR3 nucleotide sequence: TGTGCCAGCAGCCAAGGTCACCCGGATACGCAGTATTTT. Amino acids: CASSQGHPDTQYF.

This clonotype appeared a few times. The genes are TRBV7-3 and TRBJ2-3, with no clear D. Trimming cost V 5 bases and J 3 bases, with 18 bases left between them. Germline-derived CDR1 and CDR2 are SGHTA and FQGTGA. The CDR3 runs to 16 residues. In DNA form, the CDR3 reads TGTGCCAGCAGCCCCTGGACGGTGATGGGGACAGATACGCAGTATTTT. Translation: CASSPWTVMGTDTQYF.

The rearrangement uses TRBV10-2 and TRBJ2-1; D is perhaps TRBD2 (7 bases). Per the germline V gene, CDR1 is WSHSY and CDR2 is SAAADI. This CDR3 region has 15 residues. V lost 8 bases and J lost 8, with 22 bases in between. The CDR3 DNA follows: TGCGCCAGCTTCCAAGGGGGGGAGTTCATAGATGAGCAGTTCTTC. Translated: CASFQGGEFIDEQFF.

This clonotype was observed many times. The chain has TRBV27 and TRBJ2-7; TRBD2 aligns across 7 bases. Germline CDR1 reads MNHEY; CDR2 reads SMNVEV (reference sequence). This CDR3 has 15 residues. V lost 0 bases and J lost 2; bases outside the gene matches: 4. Here the CDR3 DNA reads TGTGCCAGCAGTTTATCGGGCGGGGGTCCCTACGAGCAGTACTTC. Translation gives CASSLSGGGPYEQYF.

Only a few counts were recorded for this clonotype. The chain is built from TRBV20-1 and TRBJ1-5; D is uncertain. The germline V gene encodes CDR1 DFQATT and CDR2 SNEGSKA (reference sequence). V lost 4 bases and J 3 bases, leaving 7 bases between the germline ends. The CDR3 covers 12 residues. CDR3 loop: CSATSYNQPQHF. CDR3 coding DNA: TGCAGTGCTACCTCCTACAATCAGCCCCAGCATTTT.

About this clonotype: A much larger clone lies one base from this, so it may be a read error. This chain connects TRBV29-1 to TRBJ2-1; D may match TRBD1 or TRBD2 (6 bases each). V was shortened by 8 bases and J by 12 bases, with 23 bases between the two germline ends. In germline, CDR1 is SQVTM, CDR2 ANQGSEA. This CDR3 contains 13 residues. DNA for the CDR3: TGCAGCACCTGGAGACGTCAGGGGCGGGGGCAGTTCTTC. Its translation: CSTWRRQGRGQFF.

This clonotype was seen a handful of times. This chain connects TRBV28 to TRBJ1-2, with 10 nucleotides matching TRBD1. Per germline, CDR1 MDHEN and CDR2 SYDVKM. V was clipped by 7 bases and J by 8 bases; unmatched bases: 7. The CDR3 sequence is 13 residues long. CDR3 nucleotide sequence: TGTGCCAGCACGGGACAGGGGACCGGAGGCTACACCTTC. This encodes CASTGQGTGGYTF.

This rearrangement joins TRBV5-1 to TRBJ2-2; D is undetermined. V gave up 2 bases and J gave up 0 bases, with 8 bases separating them. The CDR3 sequence is 15 residues long. CDR1 is SGHRS, CDR2 YFSETQ, per germline. Written as DNA, the CDR3 is TGCGCCAGCAGCTTCCAGGTCCCGAACACCGGGGAGCTGTTTTTT. Encoded protein: CASSFQVPNTGELFF.

CDR3 residues: CASSLVAGGPRGYEQYF. For the CDR3, the DNA is TGTGCCAGCAGCTTAGTTGCGGGAGGGCCTCGGGGCTACGAGCAGTACTTC. The V gene is TRBV13, the J gene TRBJ2-7; 9 nucleotides agree with TRBD2. The V gene's germline CDR1 is PRHDT and CDR2 FYEKMQ (reference sequence). J lost 3 bases, V lost 1 base, and 10 bases had no gene match. This CDR3 region has 17 residues.

This clonotype was found a few times. This sequence joins TRBV4-1 and TRBJ2-7; TRBD2 is a possible D gene (5 bases). Germline CDR1 is MGHRA and CDR2 is YSYEKL. There are 16 residues in the CDR3. V shed 4 bases and J shed 2 bases, with 18 bases lying between them. DNA of the CDR3: TGCGCCAGCAGCCTGACTTTCTCGACTACCGCCTACGAGCAGTACTTC. Translation gives CASSLTFSTTAYEQYF.

This clonotype was seen only a few times. The chain joins TRBV6-1 to TRBJ2-1, with 8 nucleotides matching TRBD2. CDR1 is MNHNS, CDR2 SASEGT, per germline. CDR3 size: 16 residues. Trimming removed 5 bases from V and 3 bases from J; junction bases left unmatched: 9. The DNA of the CDR3 is TGTGCCAGCAGTAAACTCTACCTAGCGGGCTACAATGAGCAGTTCTTC. Protein product: CASSKLYLAGYNEQFF.

The chain links TRBV28 to TRBJ2-3; D is tentatively TRBD1 or TRBD2 (5 bases each). CDR1 and CDR2 from the germline V gene are MDHEN and SYDVKM. Trimming took 4 bases from V and 3 from J, leaving 17 bases between them. The CDR3 totals 16 residues. As DNA, the CDR3 is TGTGCCAGCAGTTCACCCGGGACCCCGGGGACAGATACGCAGTATTTT. Residues: CASSSPGTPGTDTQYF.

The chain links TRBV7-8 to TRBJ1-4, with TRBD1 as a possible D gene (6 bases). Per germline, CDR1 SGHVS and CDR2 FQNEAQ. The V end lost 3 bases, the J end lost 4 bases, and 9 bases lay between the germline ends. The CDR3 extends over 14 amino acids. The CDR3 DNA reads TGTGCCAGCAGCTTGACAGGCCTTAATGAAAAACTGTTTTTT. This sequence encodes CASSLTGLNEKLFF.

This clonotype was recorded a few times. The J gene is TRBJ2-1, the V gene TRBV3-1; 9 bases match TRBD2. Trimming cost V 3 bases and J 3 bases; bases outside gene matches: 15. CDR1 is LGHDT, CDR2 YNNKEL, per germline (reference sequence). This CDR3 is built from 19 residues. The CDR3 DNA follows: TGTGCCAGCAGCCATCCCTCGGCGGGAGGGCCCTCGGACTACAATGAGCAGTTCTTC. This sequence encodes CASSHPSAGGPSDYNEQFF.

This clonotype was counted at least ten times. The rearrangement links TRBV11-2 to TRBJ2-3, with 9 bases identical to TRBD2. Unmatched junction bases numbered 19, after V lost 4 bases and J lost 11 bases. From germline, CDR1 is SGHAT and CDR2 FQNNGV. The CDR3 is 17 residues long. The CDR3 spells CASSSIAGVPPHFGQYF. As DNA, the CDR3 is TGTGCCAGCAGCTCCATAGCGGGAGTCCCCCCCCATTTCGGGCAGTATTTT.

This clonotype appeared many times. The rearrangement joins TRBV6-1 to TRBJ2-3; 8 bases fit TRBD2. The CDR3 has 16 residues. The germline V gene encodes CDR1 MNHNS and CDR2 SASEGT. V shed 6 bases and J 2 bases; nucleotides not matched to a gene: 10. The CDR3 nucleotides read TGTGCCAGCAGCCGAGTAGCGGGGAGGGCCACAGATACGCAGTATTTT. Its translation is CASSRVAGRATDTQYF.

The J gene is TRBJ2-7, the V gene TRBV7-9, with 10 positions matching TRBD1. The CDR3 runs 14 residues. The germline gives CDR1 SEHNR, CDR2 FQNEAQ (reference sequence). V was pared by 5 bases and J by 6 bases, with 7 bases of the junction left unmatched. The CDR3 sequence is CASSPTGGTPEQYF. As DNA, the CDR3 is TGTGCCAGCAGCCCGACAGGGGGCACCCCCGAGCAGTACTTC.

This clonotype occurred many times. The rearrangement uses TRBV24-1 and TRBJ2-3, with D possibly TRBD2 on 7 matching bases. CDR1 is KGHDR and CDR2 is SFDVKD in the germline V gene. The CDR3 covers 15 residues. Trimming pared 3 bases from V and 5 bases from J, leaving 14 bases between. The CDR3 sequence is CATSDRGARIDTQYF. CDR3 nucleotides: TGTGCCACCAGTGATCGGGGGGCCCGCATAGATACGCAGTATTTT.